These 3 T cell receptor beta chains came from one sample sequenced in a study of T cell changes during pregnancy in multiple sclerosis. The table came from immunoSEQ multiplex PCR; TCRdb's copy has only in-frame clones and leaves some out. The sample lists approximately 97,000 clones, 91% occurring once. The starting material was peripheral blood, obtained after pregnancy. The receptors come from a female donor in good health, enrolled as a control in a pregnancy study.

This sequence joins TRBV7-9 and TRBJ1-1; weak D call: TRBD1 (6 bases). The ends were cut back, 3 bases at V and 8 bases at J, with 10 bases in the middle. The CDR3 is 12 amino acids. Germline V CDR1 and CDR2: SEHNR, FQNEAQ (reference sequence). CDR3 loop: CASSLIGQEAFF. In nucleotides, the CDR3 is TGTGCCAGCAGCTTGATAGGACAGGAAGCTTTCTTT.

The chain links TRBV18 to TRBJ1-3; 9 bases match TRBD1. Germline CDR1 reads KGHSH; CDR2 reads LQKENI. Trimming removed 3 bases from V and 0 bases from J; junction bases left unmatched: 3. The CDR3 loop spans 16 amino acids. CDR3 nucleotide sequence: TGTGCCAGCTCACCGGACAGGGGAAGCTCTGGAAACACCATATATTTT. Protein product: CASSPDRGSSGNTIYF.

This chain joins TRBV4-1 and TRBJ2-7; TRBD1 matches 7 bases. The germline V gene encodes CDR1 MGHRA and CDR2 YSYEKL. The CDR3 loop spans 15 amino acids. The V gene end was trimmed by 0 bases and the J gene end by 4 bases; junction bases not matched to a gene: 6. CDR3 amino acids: CASSQEPQGIYEQYF. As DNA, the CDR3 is TGCGCCAGCAGCCAAGAGCCACAGGGGATTTACGAGCAGTACTTC.